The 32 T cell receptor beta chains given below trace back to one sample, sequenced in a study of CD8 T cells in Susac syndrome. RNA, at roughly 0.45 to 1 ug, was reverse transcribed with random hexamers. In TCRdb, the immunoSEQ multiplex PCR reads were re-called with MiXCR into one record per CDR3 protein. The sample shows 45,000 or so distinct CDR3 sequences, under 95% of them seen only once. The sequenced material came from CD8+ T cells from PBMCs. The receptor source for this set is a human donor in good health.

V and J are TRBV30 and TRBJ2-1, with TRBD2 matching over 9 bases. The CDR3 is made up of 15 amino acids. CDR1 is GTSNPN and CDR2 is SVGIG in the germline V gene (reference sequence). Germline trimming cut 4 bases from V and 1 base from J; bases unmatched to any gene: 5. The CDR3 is CAWTTTSGSYNEQFF. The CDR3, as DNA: TGTGCCTGGACCACTACTAGCGGGTCCTACAATGAGCAGTTCTTC.

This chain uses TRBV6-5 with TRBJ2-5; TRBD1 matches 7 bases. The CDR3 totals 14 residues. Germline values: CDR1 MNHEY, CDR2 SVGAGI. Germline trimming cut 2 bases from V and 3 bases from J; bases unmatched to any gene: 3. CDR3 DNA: TGTGCCAGCAGTTACAGGGGGCCTAAAGAGACCCAGTACTTC. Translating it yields CASSYRGPKETQYF.

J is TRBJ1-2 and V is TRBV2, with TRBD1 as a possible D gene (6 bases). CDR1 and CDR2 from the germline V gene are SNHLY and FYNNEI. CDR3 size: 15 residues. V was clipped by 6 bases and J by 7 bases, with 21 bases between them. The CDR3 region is CASSEGPAGGGGYTF. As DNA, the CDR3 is TGTGCCAGCAGCGAGGGGCCGGCGGGGGGCGGTGGCTACACCTTC.

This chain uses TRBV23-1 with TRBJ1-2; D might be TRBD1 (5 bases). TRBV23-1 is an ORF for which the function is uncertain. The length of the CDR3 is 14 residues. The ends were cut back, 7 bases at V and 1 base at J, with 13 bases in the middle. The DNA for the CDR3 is TGCGCCAGCAAACTTACGGGGGATAACTATGGCTACACCTTC. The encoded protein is CASKLTGDNYGYTF.

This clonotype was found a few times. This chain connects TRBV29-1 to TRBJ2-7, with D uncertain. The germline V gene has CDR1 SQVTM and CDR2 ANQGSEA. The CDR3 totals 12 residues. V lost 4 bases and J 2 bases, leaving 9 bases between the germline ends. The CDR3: CSVAAGAYEQYF. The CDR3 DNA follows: TGCAGCGTTGCGGCTGGAGCCTACGAGCAGTACTTC.

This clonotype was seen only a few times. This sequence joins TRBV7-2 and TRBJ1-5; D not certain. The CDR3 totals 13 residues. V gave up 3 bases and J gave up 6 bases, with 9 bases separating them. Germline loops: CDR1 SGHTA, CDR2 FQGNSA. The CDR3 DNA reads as TGTGCCAGCAGCTTGGGAGGAGGTCAGCCCCAGCATTTT. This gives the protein CASSLGGGQPQHF. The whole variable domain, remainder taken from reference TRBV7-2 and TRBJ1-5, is GAGVSQSPSNKVTEKGKDVELRCDPISGHTALYWYRQSLGQGLEFLIYFQGNSAPDKSGLPSDRFSAERTGGSVSTLTIQRTQQEDSAVYLCASSLGGGQPQHFGDGTRLSIL.

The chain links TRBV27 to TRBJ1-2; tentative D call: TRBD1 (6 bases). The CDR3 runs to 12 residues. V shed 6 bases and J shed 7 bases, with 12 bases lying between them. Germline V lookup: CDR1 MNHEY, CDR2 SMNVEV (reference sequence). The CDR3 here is CASSPGAGGYTF. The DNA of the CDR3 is TGTGCCAGCAGCCCAGGGGCAGGTGGCTACACCTTC.

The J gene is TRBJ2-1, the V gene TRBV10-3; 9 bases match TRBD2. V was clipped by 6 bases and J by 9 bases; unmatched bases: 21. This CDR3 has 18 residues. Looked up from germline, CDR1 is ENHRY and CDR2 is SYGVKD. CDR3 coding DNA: TGTGCCATCAGCCCGAGCGGCCTTTCTAGCGGGATACCGGGTGAGCAGTTCTTC. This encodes CAISPSGLSSGIPGEQFF.

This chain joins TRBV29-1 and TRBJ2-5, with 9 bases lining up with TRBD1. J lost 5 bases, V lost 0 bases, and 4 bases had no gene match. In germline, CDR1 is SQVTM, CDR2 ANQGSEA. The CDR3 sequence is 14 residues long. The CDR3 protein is CSVEDGTGSETQYF. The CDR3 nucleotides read TGCAGCGTTGAAGACGGGACAGGGTCGGAGACCCAGTACTTC.

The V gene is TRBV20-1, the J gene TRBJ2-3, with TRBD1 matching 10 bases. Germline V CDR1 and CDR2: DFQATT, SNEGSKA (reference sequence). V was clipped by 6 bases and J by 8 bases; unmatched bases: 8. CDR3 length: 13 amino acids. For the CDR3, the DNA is TGCAGTGCCGGACAGGGGGTGTTCGGTACGCAGTATTTT. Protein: CSAGQGVFGTQYF.

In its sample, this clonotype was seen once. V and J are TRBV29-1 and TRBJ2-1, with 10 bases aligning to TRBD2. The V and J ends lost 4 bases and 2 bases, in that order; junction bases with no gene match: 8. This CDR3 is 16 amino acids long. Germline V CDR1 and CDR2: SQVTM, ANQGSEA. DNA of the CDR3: TGCAGCGTTGTTCGGGGACTAGCGCCCGCCTACAATGAGCAGTTCTTC. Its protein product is CSVVRGLAPAYNEQFF.

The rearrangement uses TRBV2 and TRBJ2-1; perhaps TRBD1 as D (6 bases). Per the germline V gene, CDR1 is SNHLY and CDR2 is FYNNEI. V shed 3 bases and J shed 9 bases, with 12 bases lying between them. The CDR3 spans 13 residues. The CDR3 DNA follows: TGTGCCAGCAGTGAGGGGGCTTCCGGTGAGCAGTTCTTC. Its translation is CASSEGASGEQFF.

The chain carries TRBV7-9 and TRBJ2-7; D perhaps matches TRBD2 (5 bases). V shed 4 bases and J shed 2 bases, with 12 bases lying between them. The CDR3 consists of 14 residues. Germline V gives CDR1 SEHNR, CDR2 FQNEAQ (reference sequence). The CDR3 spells CASSYGLQTYEQYF. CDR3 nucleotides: TGTGCCAGCAGCTACGGACTTCAGACCTACGAGCAGTACTTC.

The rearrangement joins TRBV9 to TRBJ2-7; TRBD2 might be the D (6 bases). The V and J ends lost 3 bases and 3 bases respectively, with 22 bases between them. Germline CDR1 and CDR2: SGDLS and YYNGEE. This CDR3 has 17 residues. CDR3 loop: CASSASGGVAAGYEQYF. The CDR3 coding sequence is TGTGCCAGCAGCGCCTCAGGAGGGGTAGCGGCAGGCTACGAGCAGTACTTC.

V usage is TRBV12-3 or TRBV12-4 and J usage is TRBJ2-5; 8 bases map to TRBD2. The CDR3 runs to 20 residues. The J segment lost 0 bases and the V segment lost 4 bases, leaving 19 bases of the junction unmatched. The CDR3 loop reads CASSSGTGVREREYQETQYF. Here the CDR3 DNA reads TGTGCCAGCAGTTCCGGGACGGGAGTTAGGGAGCGGGAGTACCAAGAGACCCAGTACTTC.

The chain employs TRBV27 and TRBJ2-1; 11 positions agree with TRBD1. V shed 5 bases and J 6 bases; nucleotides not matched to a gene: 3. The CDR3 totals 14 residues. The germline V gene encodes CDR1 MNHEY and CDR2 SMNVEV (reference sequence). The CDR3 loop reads CASSAGTGGNEQFF. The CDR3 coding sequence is TGTGCCAGCAGTGCCGGGACAGGGGGCAATGAGCAGTTCTTC.

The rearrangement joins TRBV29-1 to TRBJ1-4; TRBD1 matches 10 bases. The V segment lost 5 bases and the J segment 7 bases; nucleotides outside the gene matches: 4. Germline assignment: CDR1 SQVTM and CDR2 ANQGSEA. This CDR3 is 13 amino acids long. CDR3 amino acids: CSVIGQGVEKLFF. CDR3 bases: TGCAGCGTTATCGGACAGGGGGTTGAAAAACTGTTTTTT.

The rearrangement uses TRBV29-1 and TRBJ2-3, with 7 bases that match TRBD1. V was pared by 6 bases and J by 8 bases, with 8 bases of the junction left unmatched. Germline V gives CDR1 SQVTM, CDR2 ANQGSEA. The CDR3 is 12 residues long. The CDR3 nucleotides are TGCAGCGTCCAGGGGGTAGGCGGTACGCAGTATTTT. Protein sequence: CSVQGVGGTQYF.

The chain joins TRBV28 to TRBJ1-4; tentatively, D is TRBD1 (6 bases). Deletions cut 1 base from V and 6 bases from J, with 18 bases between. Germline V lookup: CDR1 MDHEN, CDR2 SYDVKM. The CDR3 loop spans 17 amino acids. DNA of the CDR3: TGTGCCAGCAGTTTATCGAACTACAGGGCGGGGGATGAAAAACTGTTTTTT. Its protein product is CASSLSNYRAGDEKLFF. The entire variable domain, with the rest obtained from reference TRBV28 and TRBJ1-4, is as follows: DVKVTQSSRYLVKRTGEKVFLECVQDMDHENMFWYRQDPGLGLRLIYFSYDVKMKEKGDIPEGYSVSREKKERFSLILESASTNQTSMYLCASSLSNYRAGDEKLFFGSGTQLSVL.

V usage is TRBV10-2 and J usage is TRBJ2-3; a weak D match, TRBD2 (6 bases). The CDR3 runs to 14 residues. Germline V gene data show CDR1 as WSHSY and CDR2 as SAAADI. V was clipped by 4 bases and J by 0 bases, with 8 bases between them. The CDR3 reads CASSVTSSTDTQYF. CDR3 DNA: TGCGCCAGCAGTGTAACTAGCAGCACAGATACGCAGTATTTT.

In DNA form, the CDR3 reads TGTGCCAGCAGTTCCTTGTCGGGAGCCCCCCTAGACGAGCAGTACTTC. Its translation: CASSSLSGAPLDEQYF. The chain carries TRBV27 and TRBJ2-7, with D perhaps TRBD2 (6 bases). The CDR3 length is 16 residues. V was trimmed by 4 bases and J by 5 bases, leaving 21 bases between them. In germline, CDR1 is MNHEY, CDR2 SMNVEV (reference sequence).

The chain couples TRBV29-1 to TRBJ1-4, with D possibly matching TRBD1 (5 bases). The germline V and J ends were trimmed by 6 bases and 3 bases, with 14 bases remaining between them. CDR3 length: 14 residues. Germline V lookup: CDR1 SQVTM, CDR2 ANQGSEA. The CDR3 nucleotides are TGCAGCGTAGGATACGGGGGACCTAATGAAAAACTGTTTTTT. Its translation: CSVGYGGPNEKLFF.

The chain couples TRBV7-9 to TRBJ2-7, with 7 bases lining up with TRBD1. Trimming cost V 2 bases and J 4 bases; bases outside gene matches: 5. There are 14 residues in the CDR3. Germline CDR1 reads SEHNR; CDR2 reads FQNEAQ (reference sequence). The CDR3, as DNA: TGTGCCAGCAGCTTATATGGGACAGAGTACGAGCAGTACTTC. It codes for CASSLYGTEYEQYF.

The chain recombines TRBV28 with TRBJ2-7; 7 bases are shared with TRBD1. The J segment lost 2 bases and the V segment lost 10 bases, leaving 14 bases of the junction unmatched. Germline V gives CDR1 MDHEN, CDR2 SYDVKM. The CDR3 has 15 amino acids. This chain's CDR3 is CATVKGTAETYEQYF. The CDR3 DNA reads TGTGCCACCGTTAAAGGGACAGCGGAAACCTACGAGCAGTACTTC. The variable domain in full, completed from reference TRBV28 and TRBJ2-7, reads DVKVTQSSRYLVKRTGEKVFLECVQDMDHENMFWYRQDPGLGLRLIYFSYDVKMKEKGDIPEGYSVSREKKERFSLILESASTNQTSMYLCATVKGTAETYEQYFGPGTRLTVT.

This CDR3 reads CSARGVDSYNEQFF. The CDR3 nucleotides are TGCAGTGCTAGAGGTGTTGACTCCTACAATGAGCAGTTCTTC. The chain is built from TRBV20-1 and TRBJ2-1; D is ambiguous. Germline assignment: CDR1 DFQATT and CDR2 SNEGSKA (reference sequence). This CDR3 has 14 residues. V was pared by 1 base and J by 0 bases, with 7 bases between.

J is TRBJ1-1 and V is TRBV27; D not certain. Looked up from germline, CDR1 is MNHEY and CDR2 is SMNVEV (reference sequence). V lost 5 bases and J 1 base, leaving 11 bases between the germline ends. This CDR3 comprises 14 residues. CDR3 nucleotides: TGTGCCAGCAGTCCCCAATTCACGAACACTGAAGCTTTCTTT. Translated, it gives CASSPQFTNTEAFF.

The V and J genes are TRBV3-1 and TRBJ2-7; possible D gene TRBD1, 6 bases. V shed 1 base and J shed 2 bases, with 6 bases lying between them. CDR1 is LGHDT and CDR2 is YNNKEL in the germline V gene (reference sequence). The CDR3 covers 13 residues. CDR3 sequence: CASSQGQAYEQYF. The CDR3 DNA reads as TGTGCCAGCAGCCAAGGACAGGCCTACGAGCAGTACTTC.

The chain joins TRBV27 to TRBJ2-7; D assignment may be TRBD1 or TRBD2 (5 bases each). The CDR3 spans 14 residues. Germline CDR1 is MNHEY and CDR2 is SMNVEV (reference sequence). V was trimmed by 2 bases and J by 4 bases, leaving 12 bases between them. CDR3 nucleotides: TGTGCCAGCAGTTTAGGGACGGTTGATTACGAGCAGTACTTC. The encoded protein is CASSLGTVDYEQYF.

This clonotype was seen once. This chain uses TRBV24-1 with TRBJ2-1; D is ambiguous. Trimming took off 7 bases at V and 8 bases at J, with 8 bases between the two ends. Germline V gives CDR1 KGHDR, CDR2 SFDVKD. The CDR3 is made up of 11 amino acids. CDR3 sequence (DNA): TGTGCCACCAGCTACTGGGATGAGCAGTTCTTC. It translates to CATSYWDEQFF.

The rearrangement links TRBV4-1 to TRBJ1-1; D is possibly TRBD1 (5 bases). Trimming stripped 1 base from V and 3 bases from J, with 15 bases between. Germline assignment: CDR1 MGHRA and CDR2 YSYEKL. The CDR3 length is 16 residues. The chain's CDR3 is CASSQVQGTLDTEAFF. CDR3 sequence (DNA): TGCGCCAGCAGCCAAGTTCAGGGAACTTTGGACACTGAAGCTTTCTTT.

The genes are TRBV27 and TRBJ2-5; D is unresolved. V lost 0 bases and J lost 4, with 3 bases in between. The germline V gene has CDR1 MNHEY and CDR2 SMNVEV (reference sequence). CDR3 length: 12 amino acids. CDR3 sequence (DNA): TGTGCCAGCAGTTTATCGGGAGAGACCCAGTACTTC. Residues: CASSLSGETQYF.

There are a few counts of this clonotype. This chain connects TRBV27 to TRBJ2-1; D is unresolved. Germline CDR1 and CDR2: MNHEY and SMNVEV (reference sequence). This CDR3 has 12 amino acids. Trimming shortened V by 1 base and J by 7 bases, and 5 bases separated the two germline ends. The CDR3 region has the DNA TGTGCCAGCAGTTTATTCGGTAATGAGCAGTTCTTC. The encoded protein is CASSLFGNEQFF.